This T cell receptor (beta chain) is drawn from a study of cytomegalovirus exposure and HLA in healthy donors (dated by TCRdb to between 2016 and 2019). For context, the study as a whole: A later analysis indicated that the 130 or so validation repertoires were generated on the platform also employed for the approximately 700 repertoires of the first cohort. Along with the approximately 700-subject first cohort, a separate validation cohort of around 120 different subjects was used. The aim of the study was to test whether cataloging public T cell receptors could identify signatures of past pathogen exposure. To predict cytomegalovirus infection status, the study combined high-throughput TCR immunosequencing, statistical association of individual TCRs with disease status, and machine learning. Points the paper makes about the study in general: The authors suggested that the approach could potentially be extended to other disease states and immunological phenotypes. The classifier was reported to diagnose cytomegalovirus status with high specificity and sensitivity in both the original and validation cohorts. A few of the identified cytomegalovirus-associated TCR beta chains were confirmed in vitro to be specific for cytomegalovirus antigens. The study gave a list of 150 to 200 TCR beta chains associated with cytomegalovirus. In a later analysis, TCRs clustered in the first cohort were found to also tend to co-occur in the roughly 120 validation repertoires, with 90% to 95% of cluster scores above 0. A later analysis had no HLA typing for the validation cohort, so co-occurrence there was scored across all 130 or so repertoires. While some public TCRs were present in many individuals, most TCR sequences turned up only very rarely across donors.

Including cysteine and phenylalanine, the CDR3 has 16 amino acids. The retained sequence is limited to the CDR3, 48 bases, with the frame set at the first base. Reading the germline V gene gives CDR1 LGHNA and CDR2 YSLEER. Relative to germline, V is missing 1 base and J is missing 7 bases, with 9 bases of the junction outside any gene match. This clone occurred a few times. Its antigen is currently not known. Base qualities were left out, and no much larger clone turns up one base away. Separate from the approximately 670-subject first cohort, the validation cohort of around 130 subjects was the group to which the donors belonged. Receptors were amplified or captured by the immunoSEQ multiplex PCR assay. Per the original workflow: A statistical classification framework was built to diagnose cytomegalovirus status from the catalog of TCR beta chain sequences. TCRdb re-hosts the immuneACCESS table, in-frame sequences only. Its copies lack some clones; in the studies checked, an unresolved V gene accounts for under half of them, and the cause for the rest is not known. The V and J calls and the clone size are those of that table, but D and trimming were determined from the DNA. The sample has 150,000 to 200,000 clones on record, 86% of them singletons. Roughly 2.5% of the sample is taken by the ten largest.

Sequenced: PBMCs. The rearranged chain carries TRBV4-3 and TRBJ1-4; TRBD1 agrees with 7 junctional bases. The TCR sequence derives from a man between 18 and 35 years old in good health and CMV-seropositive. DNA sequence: TGCGCCAGCAGCCAAGGCTCCCGGGACAGCAGTGAAAAACTGTTTTTT. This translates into CASSQGSRDSSEKLFF.